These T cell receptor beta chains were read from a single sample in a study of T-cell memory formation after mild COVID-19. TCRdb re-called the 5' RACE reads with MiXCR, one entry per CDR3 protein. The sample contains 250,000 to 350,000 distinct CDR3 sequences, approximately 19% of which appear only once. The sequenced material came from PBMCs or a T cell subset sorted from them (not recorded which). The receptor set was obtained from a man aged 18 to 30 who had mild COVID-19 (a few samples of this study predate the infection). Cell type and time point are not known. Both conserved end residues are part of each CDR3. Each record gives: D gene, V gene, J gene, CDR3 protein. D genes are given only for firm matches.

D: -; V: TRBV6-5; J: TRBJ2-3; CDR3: CASSYDPSTDTQYF
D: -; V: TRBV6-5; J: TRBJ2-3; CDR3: CASSYLGRGENTQYF
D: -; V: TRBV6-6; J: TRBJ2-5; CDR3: CASNLPGSSWETQYF
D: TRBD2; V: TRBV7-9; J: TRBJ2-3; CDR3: CASHSGTSVGDTQYF
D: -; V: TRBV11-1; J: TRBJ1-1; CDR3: CASSSYGTNTEAFF
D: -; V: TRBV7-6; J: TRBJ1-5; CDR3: CASSLGSRGGQPQHF
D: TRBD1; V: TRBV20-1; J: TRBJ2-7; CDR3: CSARQGAWEQYF
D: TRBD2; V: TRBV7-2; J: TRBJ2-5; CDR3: CASRQLAGSRETQYF
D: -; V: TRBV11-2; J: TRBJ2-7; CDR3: CASSLYSGISYEQYF
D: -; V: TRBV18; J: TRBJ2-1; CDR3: CASSPSHYTGSNEQFF
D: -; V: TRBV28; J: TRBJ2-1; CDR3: CASETGLRQGYNEQFF
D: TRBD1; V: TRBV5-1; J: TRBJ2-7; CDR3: CASRQGAKPYEQYF
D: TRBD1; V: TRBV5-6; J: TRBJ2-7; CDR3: CASSLGQGLYEQYF
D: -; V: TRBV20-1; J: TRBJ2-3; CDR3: CSARDGAGGTDTQYF
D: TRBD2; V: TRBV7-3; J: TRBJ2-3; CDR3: CASSSTSGGFGDTQYF
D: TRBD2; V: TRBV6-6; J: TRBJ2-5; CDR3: CASSYSGTSGQETQYF
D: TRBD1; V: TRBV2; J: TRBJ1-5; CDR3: CASHLTDRAGQPQHF
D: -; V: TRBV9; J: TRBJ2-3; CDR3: CASSVLSLRVTDTQYF
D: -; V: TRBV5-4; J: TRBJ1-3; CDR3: CASSLGPSDGNTIYF
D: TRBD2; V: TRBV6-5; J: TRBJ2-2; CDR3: CASSSPGLAATGELFF
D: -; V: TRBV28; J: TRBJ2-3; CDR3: CASSSDRTSTDTQYF
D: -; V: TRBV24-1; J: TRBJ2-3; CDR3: CATRGNSSTDTQYF
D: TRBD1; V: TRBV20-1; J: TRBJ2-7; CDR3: CSARPRDRDYEQYF
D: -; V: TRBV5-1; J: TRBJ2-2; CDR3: CASSLDGPDTGELFF